The text below deals with one T cell receptor beta chain. Its recognized antigen is unknown. A read error may be the cause here, since a much bigger clone is one base away. From the cysteine through the phenylalanine, the CDR3 covers 17 amino acids. Only the CDR3 DNA stays, 51 bases, in frame from base 1. The germline V gene sets CDR1 to MNHEY and CDR2 to SVGAGI. The sample comes from a study of kidney transplant recipient with SARS-CoV-2 infection (dated by TCRdb to about 2021). Instrument on record: Illumina MiSeq. Profiling of the peripheral T cell repertoire targeted human TCRbeta genes. The published analysis was carried out like this. Differential clonotype abundance was tested with beta-binomial modelling to account for variability over time. Expanded clonotypes were screened against the ImmuneCODE reference database of SARS-CoV-2-associated TCRs and were mapped to viral genome regions. Further repertoire analyses covered TRBV gene usage, CDR3 length, CDR3 amino acid overlap between time points, clonotype abundance distributions and Jaccard similarity. TCRdb reran the public reads through fastp at Q25 and MiXCR, keeping productive beta chains. CDR3 protein duplicates are merged, each entry listing the most common genes and DNA. Clone size and V and J calls follow TCRdb, not the original study. The table for this sample lists 200,000 to 300,000 distinct CDR3 sequences; more than 25% of them were counted only once. The ten largest clones capture less than 8.5% of the sample.

According to the study, the label for this sample's time point signals: pre-pandemic baseline sample and day 111 after first positive SARS-CoV-2 test. This TCR came from a male patient aged 25-45 years who had COVID-19 and was a kidney transplant recipient. A transplant means some T cells may be of graft donor rather than patient origin. The chain couples TRBV6-5 to TRBJ2-7, and TRBD1 aligns with 10 junction nucleotides. The source was a blood sample, collected at baseline and on day 111 from a kidney transplant recipient. The DNA is TGTGCCGGCAGTTTCCATCCCACCACCGCCTTCGGACAGGGGGAGTACTTC. It is translated as CAGSFHPTTAFGQGEYF.